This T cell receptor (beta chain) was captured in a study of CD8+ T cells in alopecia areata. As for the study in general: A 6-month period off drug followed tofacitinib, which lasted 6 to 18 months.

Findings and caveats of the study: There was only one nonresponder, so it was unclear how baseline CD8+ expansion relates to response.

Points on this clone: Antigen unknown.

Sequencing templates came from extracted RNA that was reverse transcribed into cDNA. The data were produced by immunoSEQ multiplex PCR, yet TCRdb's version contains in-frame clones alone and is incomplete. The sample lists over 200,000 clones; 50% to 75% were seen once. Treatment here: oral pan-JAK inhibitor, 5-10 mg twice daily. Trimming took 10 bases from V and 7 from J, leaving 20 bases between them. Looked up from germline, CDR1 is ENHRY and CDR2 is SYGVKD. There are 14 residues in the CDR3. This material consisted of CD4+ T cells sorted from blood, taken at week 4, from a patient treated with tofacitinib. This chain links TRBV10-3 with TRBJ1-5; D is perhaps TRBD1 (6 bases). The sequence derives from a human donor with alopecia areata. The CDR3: CATRQDSNGQPQHF. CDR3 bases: TGTGCCACTAGACAGGACAGTAATGGACAGCCCCAGCATTTT.